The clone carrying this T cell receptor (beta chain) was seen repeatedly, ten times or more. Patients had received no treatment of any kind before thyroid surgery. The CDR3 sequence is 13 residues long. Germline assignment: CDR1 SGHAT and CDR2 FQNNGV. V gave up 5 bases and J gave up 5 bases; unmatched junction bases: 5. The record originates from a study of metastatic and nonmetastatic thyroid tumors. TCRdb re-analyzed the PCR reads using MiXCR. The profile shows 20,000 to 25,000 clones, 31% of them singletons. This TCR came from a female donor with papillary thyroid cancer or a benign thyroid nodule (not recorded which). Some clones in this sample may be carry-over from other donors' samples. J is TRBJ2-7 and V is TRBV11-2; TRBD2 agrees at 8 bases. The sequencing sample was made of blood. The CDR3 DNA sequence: TGTGCCAGCAGCATCGGACTAGCCAACGAGCAGTACTTC. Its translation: CASSIGLANEQYF. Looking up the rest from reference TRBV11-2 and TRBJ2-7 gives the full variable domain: EAGVAQSPRYKIIEKRQSVAFWCNPISGHATLYWYQQILGQGPKLLIQFQNNGVVDDSQLPKDRFSAERLKGVDSTLKIQPAKLEDSAVYLCASSIGLANEQYFGPGTRLTVT.